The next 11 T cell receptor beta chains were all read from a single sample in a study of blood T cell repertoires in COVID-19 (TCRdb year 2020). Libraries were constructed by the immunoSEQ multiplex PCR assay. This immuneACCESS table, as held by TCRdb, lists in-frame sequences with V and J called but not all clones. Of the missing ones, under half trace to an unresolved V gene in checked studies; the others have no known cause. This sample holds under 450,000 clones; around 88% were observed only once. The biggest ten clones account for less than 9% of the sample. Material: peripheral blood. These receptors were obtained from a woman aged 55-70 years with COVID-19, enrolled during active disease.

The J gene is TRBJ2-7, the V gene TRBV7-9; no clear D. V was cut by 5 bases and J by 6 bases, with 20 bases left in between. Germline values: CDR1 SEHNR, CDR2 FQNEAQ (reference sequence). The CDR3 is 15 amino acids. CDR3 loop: CASSPPASGRTEQYF. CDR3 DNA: TGTGCCAGCAGCCCCCCGGCGTCAGGTCGTACCGAGCAGTACTTC. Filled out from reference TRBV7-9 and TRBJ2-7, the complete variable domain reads DTGVSQNPRHKITKRGQNVTFRCDPISEHNRLYWYRQTLGQGPEFLTYFQNEAQLEKSRLLSDRFSAERPKGSFSTLEIQRTEQGDSAMYLCASSPPASGRTEQYFGPGTRLTVT.

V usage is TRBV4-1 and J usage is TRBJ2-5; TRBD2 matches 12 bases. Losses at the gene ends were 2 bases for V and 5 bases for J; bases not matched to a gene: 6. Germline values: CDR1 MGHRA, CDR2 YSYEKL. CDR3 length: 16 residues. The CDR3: CASSQILAGGEETQYF. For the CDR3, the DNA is TGCGCCAGCAGCCAAATACTAGCGGGGGGTGAGGAGACCCAGTACTTC.

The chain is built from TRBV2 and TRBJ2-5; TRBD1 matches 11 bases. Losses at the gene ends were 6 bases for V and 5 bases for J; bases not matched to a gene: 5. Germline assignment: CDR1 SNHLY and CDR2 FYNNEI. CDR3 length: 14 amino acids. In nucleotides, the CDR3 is TGTGCCAGCAGGTGGACAGGGGGCGGGGAGACCCAGTACTTC. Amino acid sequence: CASRWTGGGETQYF.

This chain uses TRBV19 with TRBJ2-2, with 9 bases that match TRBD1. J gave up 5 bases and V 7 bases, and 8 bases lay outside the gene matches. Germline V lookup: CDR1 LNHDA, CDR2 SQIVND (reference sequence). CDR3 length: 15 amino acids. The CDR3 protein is CASMVTGGFTGELFF. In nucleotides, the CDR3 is TGTGCCAGTATGGTGACAGGGGGTTTTACCGGGGAGCTGTTTTTT.

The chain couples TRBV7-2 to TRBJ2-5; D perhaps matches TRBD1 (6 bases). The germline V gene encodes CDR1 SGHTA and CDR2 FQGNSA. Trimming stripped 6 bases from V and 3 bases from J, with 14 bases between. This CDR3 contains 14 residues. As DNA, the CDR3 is TGTGCCAGCAGTTTCAGGGGTGGCGAAGAGACCCAGTACTTC. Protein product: CASSFRGGEETQYF. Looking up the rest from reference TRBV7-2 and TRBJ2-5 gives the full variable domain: GAGVSQSPSNKVTEKGKDVELRCDPISGHTALYWYRQSLGQGLEFLIYFQGNSAPDKSGLPSDRFSAERTGGSVSTLTIQRTQQEDSAVYLCASSFRGGEETQYFGPGTRLLVL.

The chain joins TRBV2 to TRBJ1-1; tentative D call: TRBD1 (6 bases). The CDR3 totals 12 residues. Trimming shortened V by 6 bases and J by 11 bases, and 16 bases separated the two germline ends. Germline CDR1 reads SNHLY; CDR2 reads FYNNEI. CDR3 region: CASSGDQGRAFF. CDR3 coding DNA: TGTGCCAGCAGCGGTGATCAGGGGCGGGCTTTCTTT.

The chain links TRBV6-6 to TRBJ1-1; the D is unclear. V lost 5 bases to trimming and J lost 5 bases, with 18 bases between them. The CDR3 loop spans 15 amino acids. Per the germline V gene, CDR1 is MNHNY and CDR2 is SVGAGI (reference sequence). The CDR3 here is CASSLTRVTGTEAFF. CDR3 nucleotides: TGTGCCAGCAGTCTTACGCGCGTGACGGGGACTGAAGCTTTCTTT.

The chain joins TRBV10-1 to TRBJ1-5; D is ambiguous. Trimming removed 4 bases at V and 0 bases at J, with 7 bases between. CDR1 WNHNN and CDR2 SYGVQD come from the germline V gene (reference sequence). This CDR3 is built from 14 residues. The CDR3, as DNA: TGCGCCAGCAGTGCTGGCAGTAGCAATCAGCCCCAGCATTTT. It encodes CASSAGSSNQPQHF.

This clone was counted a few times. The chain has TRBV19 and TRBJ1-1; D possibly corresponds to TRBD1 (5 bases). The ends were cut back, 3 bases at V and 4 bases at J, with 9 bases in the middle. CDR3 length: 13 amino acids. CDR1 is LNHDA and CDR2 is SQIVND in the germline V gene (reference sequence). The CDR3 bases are TGTGCCAGTAGTATTGTGGGGCTCACTGAAGCTTTCTTT. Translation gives CASSIVGLTEAFF. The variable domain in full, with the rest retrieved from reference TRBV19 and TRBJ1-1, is DGGITQSPKYLFRKEGQNVTLSCEQNLNHDAMYWYRQDPGQGLRLIYYSQIVNDFQKGDIAEGYSVSREKKESFPLTVTSAQKNPTAFYLCASSIVGLTEAFFGQGTRLTVV.

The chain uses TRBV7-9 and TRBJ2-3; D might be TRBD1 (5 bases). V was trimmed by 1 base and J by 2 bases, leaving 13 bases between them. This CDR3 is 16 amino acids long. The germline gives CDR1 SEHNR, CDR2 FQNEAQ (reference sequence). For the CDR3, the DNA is TGTGCCAGCAGCTTAGGCCAGGGCGACCACACAGATACGCAGTATTTT. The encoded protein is CASSLGQGDHTDTQYF.

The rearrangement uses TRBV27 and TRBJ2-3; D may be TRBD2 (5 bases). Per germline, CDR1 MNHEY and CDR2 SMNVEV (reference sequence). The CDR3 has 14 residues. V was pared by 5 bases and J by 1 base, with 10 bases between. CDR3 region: CASSPGFGTDTQYF. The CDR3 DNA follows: TGTGCCAGCAGTCCGGGGTTTGGCACAGATACGCAGTATTTT.